There are many counts of the clone carrying this T cell receptor (beta chain). The antigen is unknown. These data belong to a study of response to subunit inactivated influenza vaccine. General study findings and limits: Each seasonal influenza vaccination recruits few new T cells, the authors suggested.

CDR1 is DFQATT and CDR2 is SNEGSKA in the germline V gene (reference sequence). V was trimmed by 4 bases and J by 3 bases, leaving 10 bases between them. The CDR3 contains 12 residues. TCRdb re-called the RT-PCR reads through MiXCR, storing one row per CDR3 protein. The table lists 650,000 or so distinct CDR3 sequences, around 15% of them singletons, with approximately 7.6% in the top ten. This rearrangement joins TRBV20-1 to TRBJ2-7; D possibly uses TRBD1 or TRBD2 (5 bases each). The sequence was collected from a man aged 45 to 65 who received an inactivated influenza vaccine. The source material was PBMCs from blood, sampled 14 to 15 days before vaccination. The CDR3 here is CSATGTLYEQYF. The CDR3 DNA reads TGCAGTGCTACCGGGACCCTCTACGAGCAGTACTTC.